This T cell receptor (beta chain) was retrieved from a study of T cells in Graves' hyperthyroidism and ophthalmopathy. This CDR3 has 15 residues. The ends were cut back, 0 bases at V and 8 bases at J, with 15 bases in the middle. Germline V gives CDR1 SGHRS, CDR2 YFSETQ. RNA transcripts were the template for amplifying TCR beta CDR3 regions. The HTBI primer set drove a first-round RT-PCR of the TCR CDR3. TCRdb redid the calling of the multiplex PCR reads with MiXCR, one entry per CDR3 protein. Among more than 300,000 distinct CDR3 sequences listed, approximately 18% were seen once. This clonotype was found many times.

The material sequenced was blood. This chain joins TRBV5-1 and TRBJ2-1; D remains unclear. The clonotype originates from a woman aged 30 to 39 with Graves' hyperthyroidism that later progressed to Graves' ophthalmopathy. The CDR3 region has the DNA TGCGCCAGCAGCTTGGGAGGCTGGGGTGTCGATGAGCAGTTCTTC. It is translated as CASSLGGWGVDEQFF.